A selection of T cell receptor beta chains follows, all from one sample in a study of post-analysis software for immune sequencing data. TCRdb independently ran MiXCR on the PCR reads; one entry per CDR3 protein. The sample contains fewer than 850,000 distinct CDR3 sequences, 25% to 30% of which appear only once. Sequencing was carried out using blood. The receptors here all came from a girl aged 5-17 years with multiple sclerosis. The conserved cysteine and the conserved F or W are not part of the CDR3 here. Fields, in order: D gene, J gene, V gene, clone size, CDR3 protein. A D gene is named only where the DNA matches it firmly. Rows give clone size only sometimes, using once, few, many, or a class for an expanded clone.

TRBD2 | TRBJ2-2 | TRBV7-2 | - | ASSLVGRATGELF
- | TRBJ2-7 | TRBV6-2/TRBV6-3 | few | ASSYSGGKLNYEQY
- | TRBJ2-1 | TRBV11-2 | - | ASSLWSSSYNEQF
- | TRBJ2-7 | TRBV6-6 | many | ASSSPTGNEQY
- | TRBJ1-6 | TRBV28 | - | ASSLFGDRSPLH
- | TRBJ2-3 | TRBV6-6 | - | ASTGRGTDAQY
- | TRBJ1-4 | TRBV7-2 | few | ASSSYGGNEKLF
TRBD2 | TRBJ2-4 | TRBV20-1 | - | SASRLAENIQY
- | TRBJ2-1 | TRBV10-3 | - | AISESRDAYNEQF
- | TRBJ2-7 | TRBV20-1 | few | SARDPAMHYEQY
- | TRBJ1-5 | TRBV2 | once | ASSERTRRTGNQPQH
TRBD1 | TRBJ1-5 | TRBV10-3 | - | AIARTGGNQPQH
- | TRBJ2-3 | TRBV27 | many | ASSLGSGTDTQY
- | TRBJ2-7 | TRBV7-6 | many | ASSLLPPDEQY
- | TRBJ2-1 | TRBV7-2 | many | ASSPRRGLNNEQF
TRBD1 | TRBJ2-5 | TRBV5-1 | - | ATARTGVIETQY
- | TRBJ2-5 | TRBV25-1 | few | ASWKETQY
- | TRBJ1-1 | TRBV20-1 | - | SAKPEGWGNTEAF
- | TRBJ2-1 | TRBV20-1 | - | SAYREPVSGEQF
- | TRBJ2-5 | TRBV5-1 | once | ASSNGEASLGETQY
TRBD2 | TRBJ2-5 | TRBV2 | few | AGQPTSDGTQY
- | TRBJ1-4 | TRBV7-9 | - | ASSGGARMEKLF
TRBD2 | TRBJ2-3 | TRBV6-5 | - | ASRYRLAGGSTDTQY
- | TRBJ2-7 | TRBV29-1 | many | SVRRRDTYEQY